This T cell receptor beta chain emerged from a study of control samples from healthy donors and cancer patients (TCRdb year 2020). After removal of 5 bases from V and 0 bases from J, the junction retains 7 bases not matched to a gene. Measured from the cysteine to the phenylalanine, the CDR3 is 17 residues long. Left in the record is the CDR3 DNA by itself, 51 bases read in frame from the first base. CDR1 SGHTA and CDR2 FQGTGA are derived from the germline V gene. The receptor library was made with the immunoSEQ multiplex PCR assay. TCRdb stores this immuneACCESS table with in-frame sequences only. Part of the clones is absent; in the studies checked, under half of the shortfall reflects unresolved V genes, and no reason is known for the rest. The sample table shows fewer than 70,000 clones, and 84% are seen once. Of the sample, 2.9% falls within the top ten clones. To note about this clone: Its antigen remains undetermined. Base qualities are not provided; no much larger clone lies one nucleotide away.

The sequence joins TRBV7-3 to TRBJ1-1; 12 central nucleotides agree with TRBD1. Material: PBMCs. The TCR originated in a woman in her 50s with lung cancer. The encoded CDR3 is CASSPAGTGGMNTEAFF. The sequenced DNA is TGTGCCAGCAGCCCCGCCGGGACAGGGGGCATGAACACTGAAGCTTTCTTT.